One sample yielded the 15 T cell receptor beta chains listed below, sequenced in a study of early T cells in non-severe SARS-CoV-2 infection. TCRdb analysed the 5' RACE reads with MiXCR anew, one entry per CDR3 protein. The sample lists around 60,000 distinct CDR3 sequences, approximately 11% occurring once. Sequencing was carried out using whole blood. These receptor sequences come from an adult who was a healthcare worker with PCR-confirmed SARS-CoV-2 infection or an uninfected control (not recorded which).

The chain couples TRBV2 to TRBJ2-1, with TRBD2 matching over 7 bases. V shed 4 bases, J shed 0 bases, and the junction held 3 bases outside the gene matches. Germline lookup yields CDR1 SNHLY and CDR2 FYNNEI. This CDR3 spans 15 amino acids. The CDR3 sequence: CASSGQRDSYNEQFF. CDR3 bases: TGTGCCAGCAGTGGTCAGCGGGACTCCTACAATGAGCAGTTCTTC.

This clonotype was observed a handful of times. One end of the junction is discordant with germline, which a read error may explain. This chain uses TRBV28 with TRBJ2-3, with 8 bases aligning to TRBD2. Germline V gene lookup returns CDR1 MDHEN and CDR2 SYDVKM. The CDR3 is 17 residues long. CDR3 residues: CAGSPRLATGPTDTQYF. DNA for the CDR3: TGTGCCGGCAGTCCCCGACTAGCGACCGGCCCCACAGATACGCAGTATTTT. Full variable domain (remainder filled in from reference TRBV28 and TRBJ2-3): DVKVTQSSRYLVKRTGEKVFLECVQDMDHENMFWYRQDPGLGLRLIYFSYDVKMKEKGDIPEGYSVSREKKERFSLILESASTNQTSMYLCAGSPRLATGPTDTQYFGPGTRLTVL.

In its sample, this clonotype was seen a few times. The chain couples TRBV6-5 to TRBJ2-1; D gene ambiguous. Trimming removed 0 bases from V and 1 base from J, with 10 bases in between. CDR1 and CDR2 from the germline V gene are MNHEY and SVGAGI. This CDR3 region has 16 residues. The CDR3 region has the DNA TGTGCCAGCAGTTACTCCCGTTATGGTTCCTACAATGAGCAGTTCTTC. Protein: CASSYSRYGSYNEQFF.

The V gene is TRBV29-1, the J gene TRBJ2-3; D uncertain. There are 12 residues in the CDR3. Per germline, CDR1 SQVTM and CDR2 ANQGSEA. V lost 4 bases and J 0 bases, leaving 5 bases between the germline ends. CDR3 region: CSVVQSTDTQYF. As DNA, the CDR3 is TGCAGCGTTGTCCAGAGCACAGATACGCAGTATTTT.

The chain joins TRBV19 to TRBJ2-6; tentatively, D is TRBD1 (6 bases). The CDR3 runs to 17 residues. The V gene lost 5 bases and the J gene lost 0 bases, with 14 bases spanning the gap. Germline V gives CDR1 LNHDA, CDR2 SQIVND (reference sequence). The CDR3 bases are TGTGCCAGTAGTGCAAAGGGACAATACTCTGGGGCCAACGTCCTGACTTTC. Amino acid sequence: CASSAKGQYSGANVLTF.

This clonotype was observed a handful of times. The genes are TRBV6-1 and TRBJ2-1, with 9 bases that match TRBD1. The V gene end was trimmed by 4 bases and the J gene end by 9 bases; junction bases not matched to a gene: 13. The CDR3 totals 16 residues. The germline CDR1 and CDR2 sequences are MNHNS and SASEGT. CDR3 nucleotide sequence: TGTGCCAGCAGTGGGACCGGGACAGGGCTCCTGGGTGAGCAGTTCTTC. It codes for CASSGTGTGLLGEQFF.

This clonotype has a count of ten or more. The CDR3 region is CATSRQGKPDTQYF. The CDR3, as DNA: TGTGCCACCAGCAGGCAGGGGAAACCAGATACGCAGTATTTT. The J gene is TRBJ2-3, the V gene TRBV15; TRBD1 is a possible D gene (6 bases). The CDR3 covers 14 residues. The germline V and J ends were trimmed by 3 bases and 4 bases, with 11 bases remaining between them. Germline CDR1 is LNHNV and CDR2 is YYDKDF (reference sequence).

There are a few counts of this clonotype. The gene calls are TRBV6-6 and TRBJ1-4, with 9 bases lining up with TRBD1. The CDR3 is made up of 14 amino acids. Trimming at V came to 10 bases and at J to 4 bases, leaving 7 bases not matched to a gene. Germline V gene sequence: CDR1 MNHNY, CDR2 SVGAGI (reference sequence). The CDR3 reads CATTGGAGNEKLFF. In DNA, the CDR3 is TGTGCCACCACAGGGGGCGCGGGTAATGAAAAACTGTTTTTT.

This clonotype was counted many times. This chain links TRBV10-1 with TRBJ2-2; D remains ambiguous. This CDR3 contains 15 residues. Germline lookup yields CDR1 WNHNN and CDR2 SYGVQD (reference sequence). Trimming removed 2 bases from V and 1 base from J, with 8 bases in between. DNA of the CDR3: TGCGCCAGCAGTGAGCGGCGGATGAACACCGGGGAGCTGTTTTTT. Protein product: CASSERRMNTGELFF.

This chain uses TRBV7-9 with TRBJ1-1; D uncertain. The CDR3 is 12 residues long. With 8 bases removed from V and 0 bases from J, the gap between germline ends came to 7 bases. Looked up from germline, CDR1 is SEHNR and CDR2 is FQNEAQ (reference sequence). For the CDR3, the DNA is TGTGCCAGCGGGCTAATGAACACTGAAGCTTTCTTT. Translating gives CASGLMNTEAFF.

This clonotype was seen ten or more times. The chain has TRBV27 and TRBJ2-2, with D perhaps TRBD1 (6 bases). The CDR3 runs 17 residues. With 3 bases removed from V and 7 bases from J, the gap between germline ends came to 21 bases. The germline gives CDR1 MNHEY, CDR2 SMNVEV (reference sequence). The CDR3 nucleotides read TGTGCCAGCAGTTTGGTACCGGGACATCGGTTAATCGGGGAGCTGTTTTTT. Translated: CASSLVPGHRLIGELFF.

This clonotype was seen more than once but under ten times. This chain links TRBV2 with TRBJ1-1; TRBD1 matches 7 bases. This CDR3 contains 13 residues. Germline V gene lookup returns CDR1 SNHLY and CDR2 FYNNEI. Losses at the gene ends were 6 bases for V and 7 bases for J; bases not matched to a gene: 8. In DNA, the CDR3 is TGTGCCAGCAGGGGGTCGTGGACAGGTGAAGCTTTCTTT. This sequence encodes CASRGSWTGEAFF. Variable domain in full (rest from reference TRBV2 and TRBJ1-1): EPEVTQTPSHQVTQMGQEVILRCVPISNHLYFYWYRQILGQKVEFLVSFYNNEISEKSEIFDDQFSVERPDGSNFTLKIRSTKLEDSAMYFCASRGSWTGEAFFGQGTRLTVV.

The rearrangement links TRBV7-8 to TRBJ1-2; 7 bases agree with TRBD1. Germline V gives CDR1 SGHVS, CDR2 FQNEAQ. CDR3 length equals 14 residues. V lost 0 bases, J lost 4 bases, and 2 bases stayed unmatched. The CDR3 spells CASSLAGGAYGYTF. The CDR3 DNA reads TGTGCCAGCAGCTTAGCAGGGGGCGCCTATGGCTACACCTTC.

CDR3 loop: CASSPKGPYEQYF. The CDR3 DNA is TGTGCCAGCAGCCCAAAGGGACCCTACGAGCAGTACTTC. This sequence joins TRBV7-9 and TRBJ2-7; the D call may be TRBD1 or TRBD2 (5 bases each). Germline assignment: CDR1 SEHNR and CDR2 FQNEAQ (reference sequence). The CDR3 is 13 residues long. V gave up 5 bases and J gave up 2 bases, with 10 bases separating them. The full variable domain, in which reference TRBV7-9 and TRBJ2-7 provide the parts outside the CDR3, is DTGVSQNPRHKITKRGQNVTFRCDPISEHNRLYWYRQTLGQGPEFLTYFQNEAQLEKSRLLSDRFSAERPKGSFSTLEIQRTEQGDSAMYLCASSPKGPYEQYFGPGTRLTVT.

The sample holds many counts of this clonotype. The chain links TRBV27 to TRBJ1-6, with D tentatively TRBD1 (5 bases). The V end was cut by 2 bases, the J end by 3 bases, with 17 bases between. Germline lookup yields CDR1 MNHEY and CDR2 SMNVEV (reference sequence). The CDR3 sequence is 18 residues long. For the CDR3, the DNA is TGTGCCAGCAGTTTACAGGCAGGGACTACCCTCTATAATTCACCCCTCCACTTT. It codes for CASSLQAGTTLYNSPLHF.